The 27 T cell receptor beta chains below all came from one sample that was sequenced in a study of OX40 agonist ivuxolimab in advanced cancers. Method: immunoSEQ multiplex PCR; TCRdb's copy keeps in-frame clones and lacks some. The sample consists of tens of thousands of clones, more than 80% of them appearing once. This specimen consisted of CD4+ or CD8+ T cells sorted from blood, obtained in a trial of the OX40 agonist ivuxolimab. These TCRs come from an adult with an advanced solid tumor such as melanoma, head and neck, liver or kidney cancer.

J is TRBJ2-3 and V is TRBV27, with TRBD2 as a possible D gene (5 bases). The V and J ends lost 6 bases and 5 bases respectively, with 21 bases between them. There are 16 residues in the CDR3. Germline V lookup: CDR1 MNHEY, CDR2 SMNVEV (reference sequence). CDR3 sequence reads: CASSLGVGMEIDTQYF. In DNA form, the CDR3 reads TGTGCCAGCAGCCTGGGAGTGGGGATGGAGATAGATACGCAGTATTTT.

V and J are TRBV28 and TRBJ2-1, with TRBD2 matching 8 bases. Germline CDR1 and CDR2: MDHEN and SYDVKM. J was trimmed by 2 bases and V by 3 bases; bases with no gene match: 12. The length of the CDR3 is 18 residues. DNA of the CDR3: TGTGCCAGCAGTTTGCCCTCCGGGGGCGGGAGGACCTACAATGAGCAGTTCTTC. Translated: CASSLPSGGGRTYNEQFF.

The chain couples TRBV7-9 to TRBJ2-7; TRBD2 aligns across 7 bases. Trimming at V came to 2 bases and at J to 3 bases, leaving 4 bases not matched to a gene. The CDR3 has 14 amino acids. The germline V gene has CDR1 SEHNR and CDR2 FQNEAQ (reference sequence). As DNA, the CDR3 is TGTGCCAGCAGCTTATCGAGGACTAGCTACGAGCAGTACTTC. Its translation is CASSLSRTSYEQYF.

This clone was seen once. The chain employs TRBV7-2 and TRBJ2-1; a possible D gene is TRBD2 (5 bases). Looked up from germline, CDR1 is SGHTA and CDR2 is FQGNSA. V was shortened by 5 bases and J by 7 bases, with 12 bases between the two germline ends. The CDR3 length is 13 residues. The CDR3 protein is CASSPGGLNEQFF. As DNA, the CDR3 is TGTGCCAGCAGCCCCGGCGGACTTAATGAGCAGTTCTTC.

The DNA of the CDR3 is TGTGCCAGCAGCCCCGGGACCGCCGCTTCCTACGAGCAGTACTTC. Protein: CASSPGTAASYEQYF. The rearrangement uses TRBV27 and TRBJ2-7; perhaps D is TRBD1 or TRBD2 (5 bases each). Per germline, CDR1 MNHEY and CDR2 SMNVEV (reference sequence). The CDR3 contains 15 residues. V was trimmed by 6 bases and J by 1 base, leaving 16 bases between them.

For this clone: The identical CDR3 is also encoded by other nucleotide sequences in the sample. The chain is built from TRBV5-1 and TRBJ2-7, with 7 bases lining up with TRBD1. This CDR3 is 14 amino acids long. Looked up from germline, CDR1 is SGHRS and CDR2 is YFSETQ. After removal of 0 bases from V and 3 bases from J, the junction contained 3 bases not matched to a gene. CDR3 nucleotide sequence: TGCGCCAGCAGCTTGGTGACAGGGCACTACGAGCAGTACTTC. Translated, it gives CASSLVTGHYEQYF.

This rearrangement joins TRBV6-4 to TRBJ1-5; 8 bases align to TRBD1. With 8 bases clipped from V and 6 bases from J, the junction kept 12 bases outside the gene matches. Germline-derived CDR1 and CDR2 are MRHNA and SNTAGT. The CDR3 is made up of 15 amino acids. Here the CDR3 reads CASSQRDRKFQPQHF. DNA for the CDR3: TGTGCCAGCTCACAACGGGACAGGAAGTTTCAGCCCCAGCATTTT.

A single count supports this clone. The rearrangement joins TRBV13 to TRBJ2-7, with 14 bases that match TRBD2. Germline V lookup: CDR1 PRHDT, CDR2 FYEKMQ (reference sequence). Trimming removed 4 bases from V and 6 bases from J; junction bases left unmatched: 8. This CDR3 spans 16 amino acids. CDR3 loop: CASSSGLAGAKSEQYF. CDR3 nucleotide sequence: TGTGCCAGCAGCTCGGGACTAGCGGGAGCTAAAAGCGAGCAGTACTTC.

This clone was seen a few times. This chain links TRBV9 with TRBJ2-1; D not certain. The length of the CDR3 is 13 residues. Trimming pared 3 bases from V and 5 bases from J, leaving 9 bases between. Germline-derived CDR1 and CDR2 are SGDLS and YYNGEE. In DNA form, the CDR3 reads TGTGCCAGCAGCGGCTACAAAGACAATGAGCAGTTCTTC. It specifies CASSGYKDNEQFF.

The chain couples TRBV27 to TRBJ1-1, with 8 nucleotides matching TRBD1. The CDR3 contains 13 residues. The J segment lost 1 base and the V segment lost 10 bases, leaving 5 bases of the junction unmatched. The germline gives CDR1 MNHEY, CDR2 SMNVEV (reference sequence). The CDR3 nucleotides are TGTGCCACAAGACAGGGGTGGAACACTGAAGCTTTCTTT. Its translation is CATRQGWNTEAFF.

J is TRBJ2-7 and V is TRBV19; 7 bases align to TRBD1. The germline V gene encodes CDR1 LNHDA and CDR2 SQIVND (reference sequence). CDR3 length equals 15 residues. Trimming took 5 bases from V and 2 from J; bases not matched to a gene: 9. The CDR3 here is CASSGKTGVPYEQYF. CDR3 DNA: TGTGCCAGTAGTGGGAAAACAGGGGTCCCCTACGAGCAGTACTTC.

The gene calls are TRBV7-9 and TRBJ2-1; 11 bases fit TRBD2. This CDR3 is 17 amino acids long. Per germline, CDR1 SEHNR and CDR2 FQNEAQ (reference sequence). The V segment lost 5 bases and the J segment 9 bases; nucleotides outside the gene matches: 15. The CDR3, as DNA: TGTGCCAGCAGCATACCGCTTCTAGCGGGAGGAGGCAGTGAGCAGTTCTTC. As protein: CASSIPLLAGGGSEQFF.

This chain connects TRBV6-6 to TRBJ2-5; D gene unclear. Trimming removed 2 bases from V and 7 bases from J, with 11 bases in between. The CDR3 is made up of 13 amino acids. CDR1 MNHNY and CDR2 SVGAGI come from the germline V gene (reference sequence). CDR3 sequence (DNA): TGTGCCAGCAGTTACGGTGCAGCCGGGACCCAGTACTTC. The encoded protein is CASSYGAAGTQYF.

V and J are TRBV6-6 and TRBJ2-1; 10 bases align to TRBD2. V shed 6 bases and J 4 bases; nucleotides not matched to a gene: 6. This CDR3 has 15 amino acids. From germline, CDR1 is MNHNY and CDR2 SVGAGI (reference sequence). The CDR3 spells CASSLAGDAYNEQFF. The CDR3 DNA sequence: TGTGCCAGCAGCCTAGCGGGAGATGCATACAATGAGCAGTTCTTC.

The V gene is TRBV30, the J gene TRBJ2-7, with 7 bases matching TRBD1. The germline gives CDR1 GTSNPN, CDR2 SVGIG (reference sequence). J gave up 2 bases and V 3 bases, and 13 bases lay outside the gene matches. The CDR3 covers 16 residues. The CDR3 sequence: CAWSYPGGQSPYEQYF. CDR3 sequence (DNA): TGTGCCTGGAGCTACCCAGGGGGACAGAGTCCCTACGAGCAGTACTTC.

In its sample, this clone was seen once. The chain carries TRBV5-4 and TRBJ2-5, with D possibly TRBD2 on 6 matching bases. CDR1 and CDR2 (germline): SGHNT, YYREEE (reference sequence). This CDR3 comprises 17 residues. Trimming took 5 bases from V and 4 from J, leaving 24 bases between them. The CDR3 DNA reads TGTGCCAGCAGGACTTCGAATTCGGGAGAAGGGCGAGAGACCCAGTACTTC. Protein product: CASRTSNSGEGRETQYF.

V is TRBV7-6 and J is TRBJ2-3; 7 positions agree with TRBD2. Losses at the gene ends were 5 bases for V and 1 base for J; bases not matched to a gene: 0. Germline V gene lookup returns CDR1 SGHVS and CDR2 FNYEAQ. CDR3 length: 13 amino acids. In nucleotides, the CDR3 is TGTGCCAGCAGCGGGGGGGGCACAGATACGCAGTATTTT. Translating gives CASSGGGTDTQYF.

This chain links TRBV11-3 with TRBJ2-3, with D unclear. Trimming removed 4 bases from V and 4 bases from J, with 9 bases in between. Germline assignment: CDR1 SGHNT and CDR2 YENEEA. The CDR3 contains 13 residues. The CDR3 spells CASSSYFPDTQYF. In nucleotides, the CDR3 is TGTGCCAGCAGCTCGTACTTCCCAGATACGCAGTATTTT. The variable domain in full, with the rest retrieved from reference TRBV11-3 and TRBJ2-3, is EAGVVQSPRYKIIEKKQPVAFWCNPISGHNTLYWYLQNLGQGPELLIRYENEEAVDDSQLPKDRFSAERLKGVDSTLKIQPAELGDSAVYLCASSSYFPDTQYFGPGTRLTVL.

V usage is TRBV27 and J usage is TRBJ2-1; D gene uncertain. The V gene lost 3 bases and the J gene lost 7 bases, with 13 bases spanning the gap. The CDR3 sequence is 14 residues long. Per germline, CDR1 MNHEY and CDR2 SMNVEV (reference sequence). The CDR3 coding sequence is TGTGCCAGCAGTTTGAGTAACTCGGAAAATGAGCAGTTCTTC. It codes for CASSLSNSENEQFF.

The J gene is TRBJ2-5, the V gene TRBV29-1, with TRBD2 matching 13 bases. The CDR3 runs to 16 residues. CDR1 and CDR2 (germline): SQVTM, ANQGSEA. The V gene end was trimmed by 4 bases and the J gene end by 5 bases; junction bases not matched to a gene: 10. The DNA for the CDR3 is TGCAGCGTTGTAACACCACTAGCGGGGGGGCACGAGACCCAGTACTTC. Its translation: CSVVTPLAGGHETQYF.

The V call is TRBV14, the J call TRBJ2-5, with D possibly TRBD2 on 6 matching bases. The CDR3 is 14 residues long. V lost 2 bases, J lost 8 bases, and 15 bases lay in between. CDR1 and CDR2 (germline): SGHDN, FVKESK. CDR3: CASSQRQWGVTQYF. In DNA, the CDR3 is TGTGCCAGCAGCCAACGACAATGGGGGGTAACCCAGTACTTC.

This sequence joins TRBV13 and TRBJ2-2; 11 bases match TRBD2. The V gene's germline CDR1 is PRHDT and CDR2 FYEKMQ (reference sequence). The junction had 1 base not matched to a gene; V was cut back by 6 bases and J by 4 bases. The CDR3 has 14 residues. The CDR3 sequence is CASSLAGGTGELFF. The CDR3 region has the DNA TGTGCCAGCAGTCTAGCGGGAGGCACCGGGGAGCTGTTTTTT.

The chain combines TRBV27 with TRBJ2-5, with 11 bases that match TRBD2. The end of the DNA fits TRBJ2-7 better, so the J call may be wrong. Per the germline V gene, CDR1 is MNHEY and CDR2 is SMNVEV (reference sequence). This CDR3 spans 14 amino acids. The CDR3 protein is CASSLTSGSYEQYF. CDR3 coding DNA: TGTGCCAGCAGTTTAACTAGCGGGAGTTACGAGCAGTACTTC.

This CDR3 is CAKSREYSSYEQYF. The CDR3 nucleotides read TGTGCCAAATCCAGGGAGTATAGCTCCTACGAGCAGTACTTC. The chain has TRBV2 and TRBJ2-7; D assignment may be TRBD1 or TRBD2 (5 bases each). CDR1 is SNHLY, CDR2 FYNNEI, per germline. Trimming removed 10 bases at V and 0 bases at J, with 16 bases between. The CDR3 consists of 14 residues.

The V gene is TRBV6-1, the J gene TRBJ2-7; D might be TRBD1 (6 bases). Between the trimmed V and J ends, which lost 2 bases and 0 bases, there was a span of 11 bases. Germline assignment: CDR1 MNHNS and CDR2 SASEGT. The CDR3 runs 15 residues. The CDR3 DNA sequence: TGTGCCAGCAGTGAATTCGGGGACATCTCCTACGAGCAGTACTTC. Encoded protein: CASSEFGDISYEQYF.

In regard to this clone: This CDR3 is also generated by other DNA sequences in the sample. V is TRBV27 and J is TRBJ2-7; no clear D gene. The V end lost 0 bases, the J end lost 3 bases, and 6 bases lay between the germline ends. From germline, CDR1 is MNHEY and CDR2 SMNVEV (reference sequence). The CDR3 spans 13 residues. The CDR3 nucleotides are TGTGCCAGCAGTTTATCGCTCAGCTACGAGCAGTACTTC. It is translated as CASSLSLSYEQYF.

The V gene is TRBV27, the J gene TRBJ2-2, with D possibly TRBD2 on 6 matching bases. Per the germline V gene, CDR1 is MNHEY and CDR2 is SMNVEV (reference sequence). The CDR3 spans 15 residues. V shed 11 bases and J shed 5 bases, with 21 bases lying between them. The CDR3 loop is CAVRAAGIVTGELFF. DNA for the CDR3: TGTGCCGTTCGGGCGGCGGGAATCGTGACCGGGGAGCTGTTTTTT.